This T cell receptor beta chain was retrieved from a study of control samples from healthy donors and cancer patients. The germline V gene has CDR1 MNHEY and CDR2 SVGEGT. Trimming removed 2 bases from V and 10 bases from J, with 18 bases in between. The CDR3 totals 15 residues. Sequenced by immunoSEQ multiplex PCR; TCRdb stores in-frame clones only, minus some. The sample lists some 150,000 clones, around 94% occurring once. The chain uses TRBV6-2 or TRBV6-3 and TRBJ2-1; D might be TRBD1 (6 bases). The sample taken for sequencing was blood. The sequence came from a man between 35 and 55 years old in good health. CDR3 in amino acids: CASSYLSPNREEQFF. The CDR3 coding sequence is TGTGCCAGCAGTTACCTATCCCCCAACAGGGAAGAGCAGTTCTTC.